This entry lists 27 T cell receptor beta chains sequenced from one sample in a study of cytomegalovirus exposure and HLA in healthy donors. Use of 60 Vbeta and 13 Jbeta primers characterized the PCR. Sequenced by immunoSEQ multiplex PCR; TCRdb stores in-frame clones only, minus some. The table has about 150,000 clones, approximately 71% seen once. Sequenced sample: PBMCs. The receptors here all came from a man in his late teens or twenties in good health and CMV-seropositive.

V usage is TRBV19 and J usage is TRBJ1-4; D is ambiguous. The CDR3 is 15 amino acids. Germline V gives CDR1 LNHDA, CDR2 SQIVND (reference sequence). V lost 1 base and J lost 0, with 6 bases in between. The CDR3 DNA reads as TGTGCCAGTAGTATAGCGAGCGCAACTAATGAAAAACTGTTTTTT. It specifies CASSIASATNEKLFF.

V is TRBV6-1 and J is TRBJ2-7; the D gene is possibly TRBD2 (6 bases). Germline V gene lookup returns CDR1 MNHNS and CDR2 SASEGT. V shed 6 bases and J shed 1 base, with 16 bases lying between them. This CDR3 contains 15 residues. In nucleotides, the CDR3 is TGTGCCAGCAGGGGGGGACGTAGGTCATCCTACGAGCAGTACTTC. This encodes CASRGGRRSSYEQYF.

The chain couples TRBV6-4 to TRBJ2-3; TRBD2 might be the D (6 bases). The V and J ends lost 1 base and 9 bases respectively, with 17 bases between them. The CDR3 contains 15 residues. Germline CDR1 and CDR2: MRHNA and SNTAGT. The CDR3 coding sequence is TGTGCCAGCAGTGACTTAGGGGCGGGACGACCAACGCAGTATTTT. Encoded protein: CASSDLGAGRPTQYF.

The count of this clone is one. In nucleotides, the CDR3 is TGTGCCAGCAGCTTATCCAGCGGCCCGGGGGGTGCGCAGTATTTT. Amino acid sequence: CASSLSSGPGGAQYF. The V gene is TRBV11-2, the J gene TRBJ2-3; TRBD2 matches at 7 bases. The CDR3 totals 15 residues. Germline V gene sequence: CDR1 SGHAT, CDR2 FQNNGV. With V trimmed by 2 bases and J by 10 bases, 12 bases remained unmatched. The entire variable domain, with the rest obtained from reference TRBV11-2 and TRBJ2-3, is as follows: EAGVAQSPRYKIIEKRQSVAFWCNPISGHATLYWYQQILGQGPKLLIQFQNNGVVDDSQLPKDRFSAERLKGVDSTLKIQPAKLEDSAVYLCASSLSSGPGGAQYFGPGTRLTVL.

The chain links TRBV15 to TRBJ1-4; no definite D call. Trimming pared 0 bases from V and 7 bases from J, leaving 18 bases between. Germline CDR1 reads LNHNV; CDR2 reads YYDKDF (reference sequence). The length of the CDR3 is 17 residues. CDR3 amino acids: CATSRDGVLGRGEKLFF. The DNA of the CDR3 is TGTGCCACCAGCAGAGACGGGGTATTAGGGAGAGGTGAAAAACTGTTTTTT.

The chain has TRBV18 and TRBJ2-7; 9 bases fit TRBD1. Germline lookup yields CDR1 KGHSH and CDR2 LQKENI. There are 15 residues in the CDR3. V was clipped by 2 bases and J by 6 bases; unmatched bases: 8. The CDR3 bases are TGTGCCAGCTCACCAACCGCGGACAGGGGAGGCGAGCAGTACTTC. The encoded protein is CASSPTADRGGEQYF.

The genes are TRBV7-2 and TRBJ1-1, with no clear D. V lost 5 bases to trimming and J lost 9 bases, with 10 bases between them. The CDR3 length is 11 residues. Germline CDR1 is SGHTA and CDR2 is FQGNSA. The CDR3 DNA reads TGTGCCAGCAGCGCCTCCGGGAAAGCTTTCTTT. It encodes CASSASGKAFF.

The chain combines TRBV2 with TRBJ1-1, with 7 positions matching TRBD1. Trimming removed 5 bases from V and 7 bases from J; junction bases left unmatched: 13. CDR3 length equals 15 residues. Germline assignment: CDR1 SNHLY and CDR2 FYNNEI. The DNA of the CDR3 is TGTGCCAGCAGTTCCGGACAGGTTGGCAGGGGTGAAGCTTTCTTT. Translation gives CASSSGQVGRGEAFF.

The chain combines TRBV5-8 with TRBJ1-4; TRBD1 matches at 7 bases. Germline CDR1 SGHTS, CDR2 YDEGEE. The CDR3 is 16 amino acids. J lost 4 bases, V lost 4 bases, and 10 bases had no gene match. The CDR3 is CASSKRGGQFNEKLFF. The CDR3 nucleotides read TGTGCCAGCAGCAAACGTGGGGGACAGTTTAATGAAAAACTGTTTTTT.

The V call is TRBV13, the J call TRBJ2-5, with a tentative D call TRBD2 (5 bases). From germline, CDR1 is PRHDT and CDR2 FYEKMQ (reference sequence). The CDR3 spans 13 residues. V lost 5 bases to trimming and J lost 5 bases, with 12 bases between them. CDR3 sequence (DNA): TGTGCCAGCAGCCCAAGTAGGGAGGAGACCCAGTACTTC. Translation gives CASSPSREETQYF.

CDR3 residues: CASRTGPLGGSFF. The CDR3, as DNA: TGTGCCAGTAGAACCGGGCCACTCGGAGGGTCTTTCTTT. J is TRBJ1-1 and V is TRBV19; D not certain. This CDR3 contains 13 residues. Germline CDR1 reads LNHDA; CDR2 reads SQIVND (reference sequence). Deletions cut 6 bases from V and 12 bases from J, with 20 bases between. The whole variable domain, filled in from reference TRBV19 and TRBJ1-1, reads DGGITQSPKYLFRKEGQNVTLSCEQNLNHDAMYWYRQDPGQGLRLIYYSQIVNDFQKGDIAEGYSVSREKKESFPLTVTSAQKNPTAFYLCASRTGPLGGSFFGQGTRLTVV.

This rearrangement joins TRBV5-1 to TRBJ2-1, with 7 bases that match TRBD2. Germline CDR1 SGHRS, CDR2 YFSETQ. After removal of 0 bases from V and 4 bases from J, the junction contained 4 bases not matched to a gene. CDR3 length: 15 amino acids. CDR3 sequence (DNA): TGCGCCAGCAGCTTGGTGGCTAGCGGATACAATGAGCAGTTCTTC. It is translated as CASSLVASGYNEQFF.

On this clone: The junction departs from the called germline gene at one end, perhaps through a read error. At the DNA level, this CDR3 is encoded by other sequences in the same sample as well. The V and J genes are TRBV5-1 and TRBJ2-2; D possibly corresponds to TRBD2 (5 bases). CDR1 and CDR2 (germline): SGHRS, YFSETQ. The CDR3 length is 13 residues. DNA for the CDR3: TGCGCCAGCAGCTTGGCCCATGCCGGGGAGTTGTTTTTT. It codes for CASSLAHAGELFF.

The CDR3 protein is CASSTVQEGEQYF. The CDR3 nucleotides read TGTGCCAGCAGCACGGTCCAGGAAGGCGAGCAGTACTTC. The chain employs TRBV25-1 and TRBJ2-5; D unclear. The J call is doubtful: the DNA matches TRBJ2-7 better. CDR1 and CDR2 from the germline V gene are MGHDK and SYGVNS. The CDR3 runs 13 residues.

This clone was counted a few times. In nucleotides, the CDR3 is TGTGCCAGCAGCCCACAGACAGGGCGGACCTACGAGCAGTACTTC. Its protein product is CASSPQTGRTYEQYF. This chain joins TRBV11-2 and TRBJ2-7; 7 bases line up with TRBD1. V lost 5 bases to trimming and J lost 2 bases; unmatched junction nucleotides: 9. The CDR3 consists of 15 residues. Germline V lookup: CDR1 SGHAT, CDR2 FQNNGV.

V and J are TRBV5-1 and TRBJ2-3; 11 nucleotides line up with TRBD2. Trimming at V came to 3 bases and at J to 5 bases, leaving 11 bases not matched to a gene. The germline V gene encodes CDR1 SGHRS and CDR2 YFSETQ. The CDR3 is made up of 17 amino acids. The CDR3 loop is CASSWTTSGSLGDTQYF. In nucleotides, the CDR3 is TGCGCCAGCAGCTGGACCACTAGCGGGAGCTTAGGAGATACGCAGTATTTT.

The J gene is TRBJ2-3, the V gene TRBV21-1; no check of the table's D call, TRBD2, against the DNA was made. TRBV21-1 is annotated as a pseudogene. There are 19 residues in the CDR3. CDR3 in DNA: TGTGCCAGCCCCCTAAGTCCCCCAGGACTAGTTTGGTTCACAGATACGCAGTATTTT. As protein: CASPLSPPGLVWFTDTQYF.

The chain combines TRBV21-1 with TRBJ1-1. TRBV21-1 is described as a pseudogene. This CDR3 has 13 residues. The CDR3 reads CASSGGGDTEAFF. CDR3 bases: TGTGCCAGCAGCGGGGGAGGGGACACTGAAGCTTTCTTT.

The chain is built from TRBV18 and TRBJ1-1; D is undetermined. Trimming took 0 bases from V and 5 from J, leaving 7 bases between them. The CDR3 totals 13 residues. CDR1 is KGHSH and CDR2 is LQKENI in the germline V gene. This CDR3 reads CASSPPLFTEAFF. CDR3 DNA: TGTGCCAGCTCACCACCTCTATTTACTGAAGCTTTCTTT.

Here the CDR3 reads CASSLGGSSNEQFF. In nucleotides, the CDR3 is TGTGCCAGCAGCTTGGGAGGGAGCAGCAATGAGCAGTTCTTC. The V gene is TRBV11-3, the J gene TRBJ2-1; 7 nucleotides agree with TRBD2. The V segment lost 3 bases and the J segment 6 bases; nucleotides outside the gene matches: 5. Germline CDR1 is SGHNT and CDR2 is YENEEA. The CDR3 extends over 14 amino acids.

V usage is TRBV7-8 and J usage is TRBJ2-3; no clear D. Germline CDR1 and CDR2: SGHVS and FQNEAQ. The CDR3 length is 14 residues. Trimming left V 5 bases short and J 1 base short, with 10 bases between. The CDR3 bases are TGTGCCAGCAGCCCCCGCGAGGGCACAGATACGCAGTATTTT. Translating it yields CASSPREGTDTQYF.

V gene TRBV5-4 combines with J gene TRBJ2-7; 8 nucleotides match TRBD2. V shed 4 bases, J shed 10 bases, and the junction held 10 bases outside the gene matches. The length of the CDR3 is 13 residues. Per the germline V gene, CDR1 is SGHNT and CDR2 is YYREEE (reference sequence). The chain's CDR3 is CASSREGREDQYF. The CDR3 DNA sequence: TGTGCCAGCAGCCGCGAAGGGCGGGAGGACCAGTACTTC.

This rearrangement joins TRBV7-2 to TRBJ1-5; 9 bases are a match to TRBD1. This CDR3 contains 16 residues. The trim removed 4 bases at V and 3 bases at J, leaving 7 bases unmatched. Germline V gene data show CDR1 as SGHTA and CDR2 as FQGNSA. CDR3 sequence: CASSSGTGSLNQPQHF. For the CDR3, the DNA is TGTGCCAGCAGCTCTGGGACAGGGAGTCTCAATCAGCCCCAGCATTTT.

The genes are TRBV7-9 and TRBJ2-7; 7 positions agree with TRBD2. The germline CDR1 and CDR2 sequences are SEHNR and FQNEAQ (reference sequence). The V and J ends lost 4 bases and 4 bases, in that order; junction bases with no gene match: 10. The CDR3 is made up of 15 amino acids. The CDR3 DNA is TGTGCCAGCAGCTCTCCGGCGGGAGAGGGGTACGAGCAGTACTTC. Residues: CASSSPAGEGYEQYF.

V usage is TRBV28 and J usage is TRBJ1-1; the D gene is possibly TRBD1 (5 bases). The V end was cut by 3 bases, the J end by 3 bases, with 14 bases between. Germline assignment: CDR1 MDHEN and CDR2 SYDVKM. The CDR3 is 15 residues long. The CDR3: CASSLTGGRYTEAFF. The CDR3 DNA reads TGTGCCAGCAGTTTGACCGGGGGTAGGTACACTGAAGCTTTCTTT.

This clone was seen a few times. The chain recombines TRBV27 with TRBJ2-4, with TRBD2 matching 7 bases. The junction had 13 bases not matched to a gene; V was cut back by 5 bases and J by 9 bases. Germline V gene data show CDR1 as MNHEY and CDR2 as SMNVEV (reference sequence). The length of the CDR3 is 15 residues. The CDR3 loop is CASSPRTRAQGIQYF. In DNA form, the CDR3 reads TGTGCCAGCAGTCCTAGGACTAGGGCCCAGGGCATTCAGTACTTC.

The chain combines TRBV4-2 with TRBJ2-1; 12 bases align to TRBD2. The J segment lost 0 bases and the V segment lost 3 bases, leaving 0 bases of the junction unmatched. The germline V gene has CDR1 LGHNA and CDR2 YNFKEQ. This CDR3 comprises 16 residues. CDR3 in amino acids: CASSQTSGSSYNEQFF. In nucleotides, the CDR3 is TGTGCCAGCAGCCAGACTAGCGGGAGCTCCTACAATGAGCAGTTCTTC.